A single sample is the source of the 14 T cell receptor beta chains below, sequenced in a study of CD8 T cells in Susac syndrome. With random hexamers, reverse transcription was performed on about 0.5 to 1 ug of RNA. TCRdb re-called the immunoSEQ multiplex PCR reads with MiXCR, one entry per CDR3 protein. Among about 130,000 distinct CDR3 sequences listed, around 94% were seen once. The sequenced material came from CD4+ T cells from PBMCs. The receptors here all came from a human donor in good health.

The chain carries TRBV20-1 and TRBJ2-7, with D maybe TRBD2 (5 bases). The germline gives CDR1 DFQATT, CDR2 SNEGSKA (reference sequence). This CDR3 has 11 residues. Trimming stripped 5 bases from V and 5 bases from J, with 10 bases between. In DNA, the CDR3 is TGCAGTGCTTCCGGGATCCACGAGCAGTACTTC. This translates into CSASGIHEQYF.

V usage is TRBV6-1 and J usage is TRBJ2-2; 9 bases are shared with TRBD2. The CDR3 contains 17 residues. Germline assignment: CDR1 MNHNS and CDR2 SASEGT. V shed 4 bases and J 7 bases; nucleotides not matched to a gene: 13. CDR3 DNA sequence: TGTGCCAGCAGTGGGTGGGGGCTAGCGGGACGACTCGGGGAGCTGTTTTTT. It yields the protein CASSGWGLAGRLGELFF.

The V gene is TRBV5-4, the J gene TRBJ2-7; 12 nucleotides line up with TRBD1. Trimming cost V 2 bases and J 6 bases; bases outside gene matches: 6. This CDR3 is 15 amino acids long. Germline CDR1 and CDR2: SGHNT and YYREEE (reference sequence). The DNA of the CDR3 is TGTGCCAGCAGCTTCACGGGACAGGGGGCACTCGAGCAGTACTTC. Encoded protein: CASSFTGQGALEQYF.

The CDR3 region has the DNA TGTGCCAGCACCTGGACGGCGGGAGCTCACGAGCAGTACTTC. It specifies CASTWTAGAHEQYF. The chain combines TRBV6-2 or TRBV6-3 with TRBJ2-7; 7 nucleotides line up with TRBD2. Looked up from germline, CDR1 is MNHEY and CDR2 is SVGEGT. V lost 7 bases, J lost 5 bases, and 11 bases stayed unmatched. CDR3 length: 14 amino acids.

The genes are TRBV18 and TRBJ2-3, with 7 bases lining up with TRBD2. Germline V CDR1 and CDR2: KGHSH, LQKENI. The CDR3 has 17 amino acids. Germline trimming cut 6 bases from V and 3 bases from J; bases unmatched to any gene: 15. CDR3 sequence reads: CASSSTSAGALTDTQYF. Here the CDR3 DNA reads TGTGCCAGCTCGTCCACTAGCGCCGGGGCCTTGACAGATACGCAGTATTTT.

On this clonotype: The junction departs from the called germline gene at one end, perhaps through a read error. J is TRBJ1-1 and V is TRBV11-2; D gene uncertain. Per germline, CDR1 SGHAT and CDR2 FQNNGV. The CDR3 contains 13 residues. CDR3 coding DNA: TGTGCCAGCAGTTTAGGAGTGGACACTGAAGCTTTCTTT. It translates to CASSLGVDTEAFF.

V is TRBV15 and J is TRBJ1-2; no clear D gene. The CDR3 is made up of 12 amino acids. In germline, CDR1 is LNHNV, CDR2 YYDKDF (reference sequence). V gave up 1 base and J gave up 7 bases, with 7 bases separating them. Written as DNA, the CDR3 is TGTGCCACCAGCAGAGTGCGGGGTGGCTACACCTTC. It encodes CATSRVRGGYTF. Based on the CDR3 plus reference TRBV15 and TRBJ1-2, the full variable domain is DAMVIQNPRYQVTQFGKPVTLSCSQTLNHNVMYWYQQKSSQAPKLLFHYYDKDFNNEADTPDNFQSRRPNTSFCFLDIRSPGLGDTAMYLCATSRVRGGYTFGSGTRLTVV.

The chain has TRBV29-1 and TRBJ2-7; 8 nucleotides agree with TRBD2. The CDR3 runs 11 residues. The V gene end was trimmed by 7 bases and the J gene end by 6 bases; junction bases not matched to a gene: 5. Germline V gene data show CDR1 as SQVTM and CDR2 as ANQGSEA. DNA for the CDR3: TGCAGCGGACGGCGGGGGGTCGAGCAGTACTTC. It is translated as CSGRRGVEQYF.

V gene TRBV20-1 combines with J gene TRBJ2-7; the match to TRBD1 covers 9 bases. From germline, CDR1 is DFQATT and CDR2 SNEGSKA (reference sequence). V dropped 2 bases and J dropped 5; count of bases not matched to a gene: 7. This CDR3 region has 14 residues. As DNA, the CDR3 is TGCAGTGCTAGAATAAGGACAGGGGCGAACGAGCAGTACTTC. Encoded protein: CSARIRTGANEQYF.

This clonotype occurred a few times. The CDR3, as DNA: TGCAGCGTTGAAGATCGGGTAGCTAATCGGTACTTC. Translation: CSVEDRVANRYF. This sequence joins TRBV29-1 and TRBJ2-4, with D unclear. Germline lookup yields CDR1 SQVTM and CDR2 ANQGSEA. The CDR3 spans 12 residues. The V end lost 0 bases, the J end lost 15 bases, and 15 bases lay between the germline ends.

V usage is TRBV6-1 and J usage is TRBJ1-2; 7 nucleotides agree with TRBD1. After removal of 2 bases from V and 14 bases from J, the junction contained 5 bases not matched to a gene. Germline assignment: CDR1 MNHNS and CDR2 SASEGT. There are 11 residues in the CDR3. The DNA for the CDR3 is TGTGCCAGCAGTGAAAAAGGGGGCTTAACCTTC. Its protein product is CASSEKGGLTF.

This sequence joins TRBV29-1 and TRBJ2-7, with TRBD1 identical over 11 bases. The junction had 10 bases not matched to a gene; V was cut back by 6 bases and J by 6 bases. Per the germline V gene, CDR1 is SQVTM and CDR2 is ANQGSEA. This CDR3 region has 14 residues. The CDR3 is CSVNRDRGTAEQYF. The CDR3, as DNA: TGCAGCGTCAACCGGGACAGGGGGACCGCCGAGCAGTACTTC.

The CDR3 here is CASSEPRYF. The CDR3, as DNA: TGTGCCAGCAGTGAGCCGCGGTATTTT. This chain links TRBV2 with TRBJ2-3, with D hard to call. Germline V gene lookup returns CDR1 SNHLY and CDR2 FYNNEI. The CDR3 extends over 9 amino acids. V lost 3 bases, J lost 14 bases, and 6 bases lay in between.

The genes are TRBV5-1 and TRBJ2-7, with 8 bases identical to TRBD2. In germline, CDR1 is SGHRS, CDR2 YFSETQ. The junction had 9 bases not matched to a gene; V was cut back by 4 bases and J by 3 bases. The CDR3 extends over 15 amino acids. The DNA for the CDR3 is TGCGCCAGCAGCCCGGGTAGTAGCGGGATCTACGAGCAGTACTTC. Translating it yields CASSPGSSGIYEQYF.